The clone carrying this T cell receptor (beta chain) has only a few counts. Its target is not known. The entry originates in a study of CD8 T cells in ankylosing spondylitis. The CDR3 loop spans 19 amino acids. V gave up 4 bases and J gave up 4 bases, with 24 bases separating them. CDR1 is SGDLS and CDR2 is YYNGEE in the germline V gene. Study results and limitations: A TCR beta motif of about eight highly homologous variants seemed to mark ankylosing spondylitis blood. In ankylosing spondylitis patients, matched synovial fluid reportedly showed significant enrichment of disease-linked clones. Disease-linked clones were found to be CD8+ and relatively rare in peripheral blood.

With molecular barcodes, quantitative 5'-RACE was used to make the TCR beta libraries. From the 5' RACE reads, TCRdb called clonotypes with MiXCR, one entry per CDR3 protein. Of about 510,000 distinct CDR3 sequences listed, roughly 5.3% are singletons. The sequence was obtained from a male donor with ankylosing spondylitis. Material: blood, either unsorted or a sorted T cell fraction (not recorded which). V is TRBV9 and J is TRBJ2-6, with D possibly TRBD1 on 6 matching bases. CDR3 in amino acids: CASSFPRQGFSPGANVLTF. The CDR3 DNA reads TGTGCCAGCAGCTTTCCAAGGCAGGGGTTCTCCCCCGGGGCCAACGTCCTGACTTTC.